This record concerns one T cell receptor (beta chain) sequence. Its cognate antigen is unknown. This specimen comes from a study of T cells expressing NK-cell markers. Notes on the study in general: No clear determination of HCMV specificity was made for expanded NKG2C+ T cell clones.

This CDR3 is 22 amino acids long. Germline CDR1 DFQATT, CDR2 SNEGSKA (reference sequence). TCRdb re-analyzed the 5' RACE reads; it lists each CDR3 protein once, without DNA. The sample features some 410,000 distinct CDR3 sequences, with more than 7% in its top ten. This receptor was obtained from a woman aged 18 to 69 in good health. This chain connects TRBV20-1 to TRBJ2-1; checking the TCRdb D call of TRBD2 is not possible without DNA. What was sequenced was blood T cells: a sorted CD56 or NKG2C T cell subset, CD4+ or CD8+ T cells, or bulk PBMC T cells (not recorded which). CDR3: CSATAPGSQLAGGYHTYNEQFF.